One and the same sample provided the 2 T cell receptor beta chains below, sequenced in a study of vaccination effects on CD4 cells after COVID-19. In the ViraFEST assay, antigen-specific CD4+ clonotypes were identified by expansion after peptide-pool stimulation. When less than 11 days of culture had elapsed, CD4+ T cells were isolated. All participants had two doses of either the BNT162b2 or mRNA-1273 vaccine. These receptors are not linked to any known antigen. Only in-frame clones appear in the TCRdb table, and some are missing; sequencing was by immunoSEQ multiplex PCR. Of more than 50,000 clones in the sample, 76% were seen once. The sequenced sample was CD4+ T cells from PBMCs cultured with HCoV-OC43 spike peptides, obtained after COVID-19 vaccination. Subset: HCoV-OC43 spike overlapping peptide pool stimulation. The receptors originated from a human donor who received a COVID-19 vaccine.

The sample holds one count of this clone. The chain has TRBV6-1 and TRBJ1-2; no clear D gene. Germline V gene data show CDR1 as MNHNS and CDR2 as SASEGT. The CDR3 sequence is 13 residues long. With 0 bases removed from V and 8 bases from J, the gap between germline ends came to 10 bases. The CDR3 sequence is CASSEAGGGGYTF. Written as DNA, the CDR3 is TGTGCCAGCAGTGAAGCCGGCGGAGGGGGCTACACCTTC.

The V call is TRBV5-1, the J call TRBJ1-2, with a tentative D call TRBD1 (6 bases). The CDR3 is 16 amino acids. With 2 bases removed from V and 2 bases from J, the gap between germline ends came to 16 bases. Germline CDR1 and CDR2: SGHRS and YFSETQ. CDR3: CASSFESQGRNYGYTF. DNA of the CDR3: TGCGCCAGCAGCTTCGAGAGCCAGGGGCGAAACTATGGCTACACCTTC.